What follows is one TCR beta chain and its context. Germline V gives CDR1 SGHTA, CDR2 FQGTGA. Deletions cut 1 base from V and 2 bases from J, with 11 bases between. The CDR3 length is 15 residues. These data belong to a study of blood T cell repertoires in COVID-19. Study summary: COVID-19 samples collected from the United States, Italy and Spain covered acute and convalescent phases. The analysed material was cDNA or gDNA that came from T cells, B-cell-depleted T cells, or PBMCs.

Patients in Seattle were enrolled during active infection, then followed longitudinally. In the study's own analysis: From reference gene primer amplification, estimates of nucleated cell counts were derived. Only in-frame clones appear in the TCRdb table, and some are missing; sequencing was by immunoSEQ multiplex PCR. V and J calls and clone size come straight from that table; D and trimming were deduced from the DNA. The sample holds 200,000 to 250,000 clones, more than 80% seen once. Sequencing was carried out using peripheral blood. V usage is TRBV7-3 and J usage is TRBJ1-1; D gene unclear. The clonotype comes from a young woman with COVID-19, enrolled during active disease. CDR3 bases: TGTGCCAGCAGCTTAAGGGAGGGCCCTAACACTGAAGCTTTCTTT. Translating gives CASSLREGPNTEAFF.